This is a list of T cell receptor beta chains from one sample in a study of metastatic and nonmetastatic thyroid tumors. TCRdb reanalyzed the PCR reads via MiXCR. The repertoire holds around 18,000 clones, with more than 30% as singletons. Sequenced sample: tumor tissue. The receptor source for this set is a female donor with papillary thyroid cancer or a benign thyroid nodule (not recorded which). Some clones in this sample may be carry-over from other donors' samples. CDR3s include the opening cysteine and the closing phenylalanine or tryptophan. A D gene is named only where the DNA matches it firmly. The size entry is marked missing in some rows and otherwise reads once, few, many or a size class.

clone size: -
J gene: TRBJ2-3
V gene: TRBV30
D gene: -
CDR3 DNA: TGTGCCTTGGAGAAAAGGGGACCAGATACGCAGTATTTT
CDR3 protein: CALEKRGPDTQYF

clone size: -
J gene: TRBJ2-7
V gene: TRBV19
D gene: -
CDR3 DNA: TGTGCCAGTAGTATACACGCCCGGCAGGGCGAGCAGTACTTC
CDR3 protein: CASSIHARQGEQYF

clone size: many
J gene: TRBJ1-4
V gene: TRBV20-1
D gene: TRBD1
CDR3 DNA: TGCAGTGCTGGGACAGCTGAAAAACTGTTTTTT
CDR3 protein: CSAGTAEKLFF

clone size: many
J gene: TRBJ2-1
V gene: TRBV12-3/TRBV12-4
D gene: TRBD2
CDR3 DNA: TGTGCCAGCAGTTTAGCGCTAGCGGGAGAAACCAATGAGCAGTTCTTC
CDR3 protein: CASSLALAGETNEQFF

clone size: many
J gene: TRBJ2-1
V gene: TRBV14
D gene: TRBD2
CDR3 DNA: TGTGCCAGCAGCCTTAGCGGGAGGAACAATGAGCAGTTCTTC
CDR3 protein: CASSLSGRNNEQFF

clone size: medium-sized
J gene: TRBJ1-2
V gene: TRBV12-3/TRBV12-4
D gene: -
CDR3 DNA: TGTGCCAGCAGTTTAGTGGGGGAAGATGGCTACACCTTC
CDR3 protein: CASSLVGEDGYTF

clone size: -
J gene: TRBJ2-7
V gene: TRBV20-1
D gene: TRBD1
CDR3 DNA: TGCAGTGCTCCTACGGACAGGGGCACTTTCTACGAGCAGTACTTC
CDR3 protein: CSAPTDRGTFYEQYF

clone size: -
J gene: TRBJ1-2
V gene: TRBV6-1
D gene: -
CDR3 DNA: TGTGCCACCAAGACACTCCTCGACGGCTACACCTTC
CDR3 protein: CATKTLLDGYTF

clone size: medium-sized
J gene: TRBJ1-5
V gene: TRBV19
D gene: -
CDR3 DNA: TGTGCCAGTAGTCAGGGGTTAGGGCCCCAGCATTTT
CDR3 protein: CASSQGLGPQHF

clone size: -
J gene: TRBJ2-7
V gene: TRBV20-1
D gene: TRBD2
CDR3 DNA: TGCAGTGCTCGGGGGCTAGCGGGACCCTACGAGCAGTACTTC
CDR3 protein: CSARGLAGPYEQYF

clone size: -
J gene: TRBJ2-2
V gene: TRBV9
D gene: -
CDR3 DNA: TGTGCCAGCAGCGTAGCAGGGGTGACCGGGGAGCTGTTTTTT
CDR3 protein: CASSVAGVTGELFF

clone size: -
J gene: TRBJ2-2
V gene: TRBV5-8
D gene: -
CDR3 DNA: TGTGCCAGCACCCCGTACGGTCAGAACACCGGGGAGCTGTTTTTT
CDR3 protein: CASTPYGQNTGELFF

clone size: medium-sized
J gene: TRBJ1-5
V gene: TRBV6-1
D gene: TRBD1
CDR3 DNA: TGTGCCAGCAGTCCAACAGGGGCGTATAGCAATCAGCCCCAGCATTTT
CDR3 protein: CASSPTGAYSNQPQHF

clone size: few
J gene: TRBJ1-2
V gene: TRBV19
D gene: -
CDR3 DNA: TGTGCCAGTAGTATAGACCTCAGACCACTGGACTATGGCTACACCTTC
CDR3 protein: CASSIDLRPLDYGYTF

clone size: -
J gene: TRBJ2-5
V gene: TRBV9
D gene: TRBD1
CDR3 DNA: TGTGTCAGCAGCCCCCGGACAGGCCGCCAAGAGACCCAGTACTTC
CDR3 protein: CVSSPRTGRQETQYF